This T cell receptor beta chain was sequenced for a study of shared clonotypes between healthy human individuals (TCRdb year 2020). About the full investigation: Two women and a few men aged 18 to 49 years were included in the cohort. Per donor, three plates each were used for CD4 naive and CD4 memory, two for CD8 naive, and one for CD8 memory. Blood TCR repertoires of roughly 5 healthy adults were deeply sequenced to estimate repertoire size and the extent of clonotype sharing between individuals. Different laboratories and diverse techniques were used to prepare libraries and sequence TCR repertoires, to increase sequencing depth and limit assay-specific biases. Between about 0.9 and 8.9 billion PBMCs per donor were obtained by leukapheresis. Broader findings and caveats from the paper: Approximately 5% of naive CD4, 3.5% of naive CD8, around 2.3% of memory CD4, and about 0.4% of memory CD8 clonotypes were shared across several donors. Based on pairwise subsampling, the degree of clonotype sharing among donors was expected to be affected by sequencing depth. Compared with non-shared clonotypes, clonotypes shared by all four sorted-subset donors had higher generation probabilities. Because the study included a small number of donors, the genetic and exposure-history diversity represented was limited. Rarefaction of sorted-subset datasets indicated incomplete sequencing despite the large sequencing depth. Estimated clonotype richness was generally larger for naive than for memory subsets. Sampling was restricted to blood, and TCR repertoires in tissues likely differ from the TCR repertoires found in blood.

Including the terminal cysteine and phenylalanine, the CDR3 comprises 15 residues. Of the read, only the CDR3 DNA is kept; its 45 bases are in frame from base 1. Germline trimming amounts to 6 bases on V and 4 bases on J, with 11 as the count of junction bases outside the gene matches. The germline V gene supplies CDR1 MNHNS and CDR2 SASEGT. Healthy HIV-negative adults with no recently reported acute infections or vaccinations were included as donors. All donors were Caucasian adults living in Nashville, Tennessee, USA. CD4+ T cells were enriched by magnetic negative selection, after which naive cells were positively selected on CD45RA and the negative fraction was taken as the memory subset. Blood was collected by leukapheresis, and PBMCs were isolated by Ficoll-Histopaque density gradient centrifugation and then cryopreserved in liquid nitrogen vapor phase. Purity and quantity of every magnetically sorted T cell population were checked by analytical flow cytometry. Genomic DNA was isolated from each sorted fraction and quantified by UV absorbance on a Nanodrop 2000c.

Using the deep immunoSEQ assay, multiplex PCR amplified TCR CDR3 regions from genomic DNA. Genomic DNA extracted from each cell subset was distributed evenly over all wells of several immunoSEQ 96-well plates, and each plate served as one replicate. For sorted subsets, approximately 190 ng of genomic DNA, equivalent to 25,000 to 35,000 T cell genomes, went into each replicate PCR. Purified libraries were quantified with a Qubit 3.0 fluorometer, sized on a Bioanalyzer 2100, and re-quantified with the KAPA Library Quantification kit. Every immunoSEQ 96-well plate was sequenced on a dedicated single-read 150-cycle Illumina NextSeq 550 flow cell. From the authors' description of their analysis: Because only junctional sequences without quality scores were contained in the immunoSEQ output, filtering matching that applied to full-length reads could not be performed. Sequences were annotated with PyIR, a Python wrapper for IgBLAST v1.9, using IMGT germline references to assign V/J genes and CDR3. Reads were removed for weak V/J assignments (E-value above 1e-6), missing CDR3, stop codons, out-of-frame junctions, or ambiguous translated residues. V3J clonotypes were defined as sequences sharing the same inferred V gene, J gene, and CDR3 amino acid sequence. Percentage overlap between repertoires was computed as shared unique clonotypes divided by the size of the smaller repertoire. Three approaches were used to assess repertoire richness: RTK rarefaction, the Chao1 estimator, and Recon v2.1 estimates of unobserved clonotypes. Generation probabilities were computed with OLGA for all TCRbeta clonotypes obtained by the gDNA method from four donors. The immuneACCESS repertoire file appears here via TCRdb, limited to in-frame rearrangements. These files lack a portion of the clones; in checked studies, under half of the deficit traces to unresolved V genes, and the cause of the others is not known. V and J calls and clone size are as listed in that table; D and trimming were resolved from the DNA. The sample contains about 2.4 million clones, 93% of them found a single time. The ten largest clones take up more than 0.35% of the sample.

Concerning this clone: Its cognate antigen has yet to be identified. No base quality values were provided; no much bigger clone lies one nucleotide off.

The sequenced sample was naive CD4+ T cells from PBMCs. Reading the label with the study, this specimen's cell subset or site is: CD45RA+ positively selected. Recombination joined TRBV6-1 with TRBJ1-2, and 7 junction bases match TRBD1. The receptor was derived from a man younger than 35 in good health. Some clones in this sample may be carry-over from other donors' samples. The CDR3 amino acid sequence is: CASRVDRVFPYGYTF. The DNA sequence is given as TGTGCCAGCAGGGTTGACAGGGTTTTTCCCTATGGCTACACCTTC.